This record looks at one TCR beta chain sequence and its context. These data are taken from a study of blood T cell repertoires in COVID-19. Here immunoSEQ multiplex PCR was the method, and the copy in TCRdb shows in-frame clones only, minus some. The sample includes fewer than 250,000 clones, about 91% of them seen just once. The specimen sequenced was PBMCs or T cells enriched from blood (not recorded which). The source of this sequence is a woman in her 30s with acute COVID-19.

CDR3 residues: CASSQIYRTGAPRNIQYF. The CDR3 DNA reads as TGTGCCAGCAGTCAGATCTATCGGACAGGGGCCCCCAGAAACATTCAGTACTTC. The chain couples TRBV28 to TRBJ2-4; 9 positions agree with TRBD1. Germline CDR1 and CDR2: MDHEN and SYDVKM. The ends lost 5 bases at V and 6 bases at J; junction bases unmatched: 17. The CDR3 contains 18 residues.